These T cell receptor beta chains were read from a single sample in a study of T cell changes during pregnancy in multiple sclerosis. TCRdb keeps only in-frame clones here, not all; method: immunoSEQ multiplex PCR. The repertoire holds 84,000 or so clones, with over 90% as singletons. The sample consisted of peripheral blood, taken in the third trimester of pregnancy. These receptor sequences come from a female donor with multiple sclerosis, enrolled in a pregnancy study. CDR3s include the opening cysteine and the closing phenylalanine or tryptophan. Each record gives: V gene, J gene, CDR3 protein.

v_call: TRBV9
j_call: TRBJ2-3
cdr3_aa: CASSAEQGIDTQYF

v_call: TRBV5-1
j_call: TRBJ2-7
cdr3_aa: CASSLGAGTGGYEQYF

v_call: TRBV30
j_call: TRBJ1-4
cdr3_aa: CAWSVTRTGRNEKLFF

v_call: TRBV9
j_call: TRBJ2-5
cdr3_aa: CASSGGGGGGTQYF

v_call: TRBV13
j_call: TRBJ2-7
cdr3_aa: CASSLISSEQYF

v_call: TRBV9
j_call: TRBJ2-1
cdr3_aa: CASSLDRVRNEQFF

v_call: TRBV4-1
j_call: TRBJ2-3
cdr3_aa: CASSQDFRGVGDTQYF

v_call: TRBV11-2
j_call: TRBJ2-5
cdr3_aa: CASSLVSRGELGQETQYF

v_call: TRBV5-1
j_call: TRBJ2-2
cdr3_aa: CASSLEWTGVTGELFF

v_call: TRBV28
j_call: TRBJ1-2
cdr3_aa: CASSLMRNYGYTF

v_call: TRBV19
j_call: TRBJ1-5
cdr3_aa: CASSIPGRGQPQHF

v_call: TRBV7-9
j_call: TRBJ2-1
cdr3_aa: CASKDGNYNEQFF

v_call: TRBV29-1
j_call: TRBJ2-3
cdr3_aa: CSVVGQGAFQVTDTQYF

v_call: TRBV4-1
j_call: TRBJ1-5
cdr3_aa: CASSQVQGSNQPQHF

v_call: TRBV5-1
j_call: TRBJ2-1
cdr3_aa: CASSLVAGADNEQFF

v_call: TRBV25-1
j_call: TRBJ1-6
cdr3_aa: CASSEAGSPLHF

v_call: TRBV5-5
j_call: TRBJ2-1
cdr3_aa: CASSLRHSGALYNEQFF

v_call: TRBV28
j_call: TRBJ1-1
cdr3_aa: CASSAFGGAGNTEAFF

v_call: TRBV7-3
j_call: TRBJ2-1
cdr3_aa: CASSLNLAGGQDEQFF

v_call: TRBV4-1
j_call: TRBJ1-3
cdr3_aa: CASSQDQGSGNTIYF

v_call: TRBV25-1
j_call: TRBJ2-2
cdr3_aa: CASSETGGKTGELFF

v_call: TRBV7-2
j_call: TRBJ2-3
cdr3_aa: CASSLASGRKTDTQYF

v_call: TRBV5-1
j_call: TRBJ2-1
cdr3_aa: CASSLIPTSGSSYNEQFF

v_call: TRBV29-1
j_call: TRBJ1-2
cdr3_aa: CSVEKGQNNYGYTF

v_call: TRBV29-1
j_call: TRBJ2-1
cdr3_aa: CSVGGLTLYNEQFF

v_call: TRBV15
j_call: TRBJ1-1
cdr3_aa: CATSRDRGATTEAFF

v_call: TRBV5-1
j_call: TRBJ2-5
cdr3_aa: CASSRDLAGVRETQYF

v_call: TRBV4-1
j_call: TRBJ2-7
cdr3_aa: CASSQVRGSFYEQYF

v_call: TRBV27
j_call: TRBJ2-7
cdr3_aa: CASRQGSYEQYF

v_call: TRBV27
j_call: TRBJ2-6
cdr3_aa: CASSLFLGFGDSGANVLTF

v_call: TRBV7-7
j_call: TRBJ2-3
cdr3_aa: CASSLGTGSTDTQYF

v_call: TRBV4-2
j_call: TRBJ2-7
cdr3_aa: CASSQEGGGPPRLYF

v_call: TRBV27
j_call: TRBJ2-7
cdr3_aa: CASSLGQGVGEQYF

v_call: TRBV27
j_call: TRBJ2-7
cdr3_aa: CASSFKGSGEQYF

v_call: TRBV6-5
j_call: TRBJ1-6
cdr3_aa: CASSLPDRNSPLHF

v_call: TRBV29-1
j_call: TRBJ1-5
cdr3_aa: CSVKAGDQPQHF

v_call: TRBV14
j_call: TRBJ2-7
cdr3_aa: CASSQDSSYEQYF

v_call: TRBV19
j_call: TRBJ2-1
cdr3_aa: CASSIEELAGNEQFF

v_call: TRBV27
j_call: TRBJ1-1
cdr3_aa: CASSKGAIGVNTEAFF

v_call: TRBV18
j_call: TRBJ1-1
cdr3_aa: CASSPPKGLNTEAFF

v_call: TRBV6-1
j_call: TRBJ1-5
cdr3_aa: CASKTGSGNQPQHF

v_call: TRBV4-2
j_call: TRBJ2-2
cdr3_aa: CASSLGTGGSGELFF

v_call: TRBV4-1
j_call: TRBJ2-2
cdr3_aa: CASSQGQGPGELFF

v_call: TRBV29-1
j_call: TRBJ1-2
cdr3_aa: CSASGQGAYGYTF

v_call: TRBV7-8
j_call: TRBJ2-5
cdr3_aa: CASSIPPGQGQETQYF

v_call: TRBV5-1
j_call: TRBJ2-7
cdr3_aa: CASSLEEGTSSYEQYF

v_call: TRBV4-1
j_call: NA
cdr3_aa: CASSLGWTGDEQYF

v_call: TRBV5-1
j_call: TRBJ1-3
cdr3_aa: CASSLFSQGSGNTIYF

v_call: TRBV5-4
j_call: TRBJ2-2
cdr3_aa: CASSPVAGEGAGELFF

v_call: TRBV11-2
j_call: TRBJ2-5
cdr3_aa: CASSLLRDWQETQYF

v_call: TRBV2
j_call: TRBJ2-1
cdr3_aa: CASSEGAYNEQFF

v_call: TRBV27
j_call: TRBJ1-2
cdr3_aa: CASSLGPRGRGLAYGYTF

v_call: TRBV7-2
j_call: TRBJ1-2
cdr3_aa: CASQYHISLGYTF

v_call: TRBV10-3
j_call: TRBJ1-1
cdr3_aa: CAISARPGQGDSEAFF

v_call: TRBV10-3
j_call: TRBJ2-1
cdr3_aa: CATTPLAGGENEQFF